The T cell receptor beta chain under discussion was sequenced for a study of blood T cells in healthy people across ages. Trimming removed 1 base from V and 3 bases from J, with 9 bases in between. The V gene's germline CDR1 is MGHRA and CDR2 YSYEKL. The CDR3 is 14 residues long. Whenever a sample was processed, at least 6.5 million PBMCs were isolated. This clonotype has more than one count but fewer than ten. Its target is unknown. Overall study findings and caveats: Diversity was estimated from one million T cells, and these estimates were considered underestimates.

Combining a sample-barcoded 5' primer with a J-beta primer mix, a second PCR ran for 7 to 11 cycles. Any given sample supplied a minimum of 2.5 million CDR3-containing paired-end reads. TCRdb re-analysed the 5' RACE reads in MiXCR, keeping a single row per CDR3 protein. The table shows some 320,000 distinct CDR3 sequences, with less than 30% occurring only once. Sequencing used blood. The rearrangement joins TRBV4-1 to TRBJ2-5; D gene ambiguous. This clonotype originated in a woman in her seventies in good health. CDR3 DNA: TGCGCCAGCAGCCAAGGGACCTCCGAAGAGACCCAGTACTTC. Protein product: CASSQGTSEETQYF.